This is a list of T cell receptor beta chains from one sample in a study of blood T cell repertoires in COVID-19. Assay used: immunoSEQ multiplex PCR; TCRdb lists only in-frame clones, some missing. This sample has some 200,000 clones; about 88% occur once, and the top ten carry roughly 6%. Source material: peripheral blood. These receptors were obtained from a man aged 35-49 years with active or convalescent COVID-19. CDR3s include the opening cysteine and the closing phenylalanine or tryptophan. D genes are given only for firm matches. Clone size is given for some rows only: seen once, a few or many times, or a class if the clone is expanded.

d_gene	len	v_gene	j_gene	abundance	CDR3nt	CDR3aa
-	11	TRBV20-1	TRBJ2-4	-	TGCAGTGCTGATAGGAGGGACATTCAGTACTTC	CSADRRDIQYF
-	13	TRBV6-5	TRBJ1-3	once	TGTGCCACTTCGGACACTTCTGGAAACACCATATATTTT	CATSDTSGNTIYF
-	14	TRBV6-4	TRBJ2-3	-	TGTGCCAGCAGGACTAGTTCTGGGACAGATACGCAGTATTTT	CASRTSSGTDTQYF
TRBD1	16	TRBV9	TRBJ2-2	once	TGTGCCAGCAGCCCCACCGGGACAGGGAACACCGGGGAGCTGTTTTTT	CASSPTGTGNTGELFF
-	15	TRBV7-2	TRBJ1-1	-	TGTGCCAGCAGCTTATCGGACAGCTGGAACACTGAAGCTTTCTTT	CASSLSDSWNTEAFF
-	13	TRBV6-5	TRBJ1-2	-	TGTGCCAGCAGTTACGACAGCAACTATGGCTACACCTTC	CASSYDSNYGYTF
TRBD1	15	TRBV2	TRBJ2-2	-	TGTGCCAGCAGTGAAACAGGGGGCGCGACCGGGGAGCTGTTTTTT	CASSETGGATGELFF
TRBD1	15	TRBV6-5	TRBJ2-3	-	TGTGCCAGCAGTATTTCAGGGGGAGGCACAGATACGCAGTATTTT	CASSISGGGTDTQYF
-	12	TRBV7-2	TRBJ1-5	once	TGTGCCAGCAGCTTAGTGGCTCAGCCCCAGCATTTT	CASSLVAQPQHF
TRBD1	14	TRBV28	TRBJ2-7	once	TGTGCCAGCAGTAAACCGGGACAGTCCTACGAGCAGTACTTC	CASSKPGQSYEQYF
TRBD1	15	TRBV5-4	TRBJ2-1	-	TGTGCCAGCAGCCCGGACAGGGGAATTATAAATGAGCAGTTCTTC	CASSPDRGIINEQFF
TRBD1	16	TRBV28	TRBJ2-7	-	TGTGCCAGCAGCTCAAACAGGGGGCAGGCGAGCTACGAGCAGTACTTC	CASSSNRGQASYEQYF
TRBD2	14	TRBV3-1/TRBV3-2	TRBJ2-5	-	TGTGCCAGCAGCCAGCGAGCGGGAGAAGAGACCCAGTACTTC	CASSQRAGEETQYF
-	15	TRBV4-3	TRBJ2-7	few	TGCGCCAGCAGCCAAGATGGCACCAGCTCCTACGAGCAGTACTTC	CASSQDGTSSYEQYF
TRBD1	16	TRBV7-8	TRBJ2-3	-	TGTGCCAGCAGCTCGGAGACAGGGGGTTTCACAGATACGCAGTATTTT	CASSSETGGFTDTQYF
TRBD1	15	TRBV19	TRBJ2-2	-	TGTGCCAGTAGTGGACAGGGGGCTGGGACCGGGGAGCTGTTTTTT	CASSGQGAGTGELFF
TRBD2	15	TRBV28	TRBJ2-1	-	TGTGCCAGCAGTGCCGGGACTAGTCGGTACAATGAGCAGTTCTTC	CASSAGTSRYNEQFF
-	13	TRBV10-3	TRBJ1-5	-	TGTGCCATCGGTGGACAGAGCAATCAGCCCCAGCATTTT	CAIGGQSNQPQHF
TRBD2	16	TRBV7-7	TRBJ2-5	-	TGTGCTAGCAGCTTAGCTCCGGGGCCAAGCGGGAGGTCCCAGTACTTC	CASSLAPGPSGRSQYF
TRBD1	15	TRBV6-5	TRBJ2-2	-	TGTGCCAGCAGCCAAAGTAGGGGGCCCACCGGGGAGCTGTTTTTT	CASSQSRGPTGELFF
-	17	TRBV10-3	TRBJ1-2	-	TGTGCCATCAGTGAGTCGAGACATAACTCTACTAACTATGGCTACACCTTC	CAISESRHNSTNYGYTF
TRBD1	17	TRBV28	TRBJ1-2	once	TGTGCCAGCAGTTCCCCCCGGACAGGGGGGGCGGACTATGGCTACACCTTC	CASSSPRTGGADYGYTF
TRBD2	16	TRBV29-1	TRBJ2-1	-	TGCAGCGTTGAAGGCGGACTAGCGGCCGCCTACAATGAGCAGTTCTTC	CSVEGGLAAAYNEQFF
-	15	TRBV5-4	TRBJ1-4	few	TGTGCCAGCAGCTTGGCTCCGACAGGAGGTGAAAAACTGTTTTTT	CASSLAPTGGEKLFF
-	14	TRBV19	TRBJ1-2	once	TGTGCCAGTACCAATAGGAGGGGATGGGATGGCTACACCTTC	CASTNRRGWDGYTF
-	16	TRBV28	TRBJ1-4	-	TGTGCCAGCAGTTCATCCTCCCCGCTACGGGAGGGAAAACTGTTTTTT	CASSSSSPLREGKLFF
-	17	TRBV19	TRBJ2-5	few	TGTGCCAGTAGTATTCGAGTAGGGGCCGGTACTCAAGAGACCCAGTACTTC	CASSIRVGAGTQETQYF
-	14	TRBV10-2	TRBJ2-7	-	TGCGCCAGCAGCGCAGGGCCTCCAGCCTACGAGCAGTACTTC	CASSAGPPAYEQYF
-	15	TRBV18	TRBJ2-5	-	TGTGCCAGCTCACCGGCGACTCGGGGACAAGAGACCCAGTACTTC	CASSPATRGQETQYF
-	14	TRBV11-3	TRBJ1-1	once	TGTGCCAGCAGCTTAGATCAGGAGGACACTGAAGCTTTCTTT	CASSLDQEDTEAFF
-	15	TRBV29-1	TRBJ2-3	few	TGCAGCGTTGCTCGCAGGGGTCGTGGCACAGATACGCAGTATTTT	CSVARRGRGTDTQYF
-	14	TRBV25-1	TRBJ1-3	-	TGTGCCAGCAGTGAATTCCCCTTCGGAAACACCATATATTTT	CASSEFPFGNTIYF
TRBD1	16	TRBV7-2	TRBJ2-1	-	TGTGCCAGCAGCTTAGGTTCGGGACAGGGAATGCGTGAGCAGTTCTTC	CASSLGSGQGMREQFF
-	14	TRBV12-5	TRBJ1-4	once	TGTGCTAGTGGCCAGACGGGAGGCGGGGAAAAACTGTTTTTT	CASGQTGGGEKLFF
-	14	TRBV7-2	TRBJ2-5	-	TGTGCCAGCAGCCCGGGGGGCAGAGGGGTGACCCAGTACTTC	CASSPGGRGVTQYF
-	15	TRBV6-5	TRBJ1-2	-	TGTGCCAGCGTTAAGGAGTACAGGGATAACTATGGCTACACCTTC	CASVKEYRDNYGYTF
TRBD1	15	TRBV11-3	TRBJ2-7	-	TGTGCCAGCAGCTTAACGGGACAGGTGTCCTACGAGCAGTACTTC	CASSLTGQVSYEQYF
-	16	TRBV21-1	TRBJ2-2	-	TGTGCCAGCAGGCCCGGGAGTTACTCGAACACCGGGGAGCTGTTTTTT	CASRPGSYSNTGELFF
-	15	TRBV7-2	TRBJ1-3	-	TGTGCCAGCAGCTCCAGGTCAGGGGCAGGAAACACCATATATTTT	CASSSRSGAGNTIYF
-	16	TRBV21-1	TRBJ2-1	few	TGTGCCAGCAGAGACGACAGGGGGACGTATCACAATGAGCAGTTCTTC	CASRDDRGTYHNEQFF
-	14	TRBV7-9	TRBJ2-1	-	TGTGCCAGCAGCTTAGGAGTGGGACTCCATGAGCAGTTCTTC	CASSLGVGLHEQFF
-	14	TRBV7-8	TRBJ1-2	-	TGTGCCAGCAGCTTAGGACAGGAGGCGGAGGGCTACACCTTC	CASSLGQEAEGYTF
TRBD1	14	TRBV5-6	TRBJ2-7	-	TGTGCCAGCAGGAGACAGGGGTGGCTCTACGAGCAGTACTTC	CASRRQGWLYEQYF
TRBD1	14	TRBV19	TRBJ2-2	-	TGTGCCAGTAGTATGGGGCAGGGGGCCGGGGAGCTGTTTTTT	CASSMGQGAGELFF
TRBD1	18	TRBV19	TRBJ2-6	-	TGTGCCAGTAGTACCGAGGACAGGGCTCTCTCTGGGGCCAACGTCCTGACTTTC	CASSTEDRALSGANVLTF
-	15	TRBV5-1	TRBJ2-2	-	TGCGCCAGCAGCTTGGCCAGGGGAGAGACCGGGGAGCTGTTTTTT	CASSLARGETGELFF
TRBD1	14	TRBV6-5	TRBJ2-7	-	TGTGCCAGCAGTTATCGACAGGGGTCCCACGAGCAGTACTTC	CASSYRQGSHEQYF
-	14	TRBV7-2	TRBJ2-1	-	TGTGCCAGCAGCTTAGTGTACAGTCACAATGAGCAGTTCTTC	CASSLVYSHNEQFF
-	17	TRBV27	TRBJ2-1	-	TGTGCCAGCAGTCCCCAATCCCCGAGGGGGAATTACAATGAGCAGTTCTTC	CASSPQSPRGNYNEQFF
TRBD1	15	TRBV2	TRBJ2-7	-	TGTGCCAGCAGCCCCGGACAGGGGATGTCCTACGAGCAGTACTTC	CASSPGQGMSYEQYF
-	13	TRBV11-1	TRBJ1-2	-	TGTGCCAGCAGCGACCGCAGCGCGTTGCGGTACACCTTC	CASSDRSALRYTF
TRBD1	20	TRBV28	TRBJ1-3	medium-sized	TGTGCCAGCAGTTTAGAGTGGGCAGGGGGCTCGTACGGCTTTGGAAACACCATATATTTT	CASSLEWAGGSYGFGNTIYF
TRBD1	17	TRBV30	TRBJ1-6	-	TGTGCCTGGAGTGTATGGAGAGGGACAGTACTTAATTCACCCCTCCACTTT	CAWSVWRGTVLNSPLHF
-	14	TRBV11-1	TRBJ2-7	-	TGTGCCAGCAGCTTATTTGGGACTCCGGACGAGCAGTACTTC	CASSLFGTPDEQYF
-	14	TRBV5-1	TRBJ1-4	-	TGCGCCAGCAGCTTCCGGGACACCAATGAAAAACTGTTTTTT	CASSFRDTNEKLFF
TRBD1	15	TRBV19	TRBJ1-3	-	TGTGCCAGTAGTTTCGGGACAGGTCCTGGAAACACCATATATTTT	CASSFGTGPGNTIYF
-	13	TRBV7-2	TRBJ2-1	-	TGTGCCAGCAGCTTAGGGAGGACGAGTGAGCAGTTCTTC	CASSLGRTSEQFF
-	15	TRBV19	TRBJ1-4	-	TGTGCCAGTAGCCTTACGCAGGGCAATAATGAAAAACTGTTTTTT	CASSLTQGNNEKLFF
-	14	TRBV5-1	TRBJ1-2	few	TGCGCCAGCAGCTTTGGAACAGTAAACTATGGCTACACCTTC	CASSFGTVNYGYTF